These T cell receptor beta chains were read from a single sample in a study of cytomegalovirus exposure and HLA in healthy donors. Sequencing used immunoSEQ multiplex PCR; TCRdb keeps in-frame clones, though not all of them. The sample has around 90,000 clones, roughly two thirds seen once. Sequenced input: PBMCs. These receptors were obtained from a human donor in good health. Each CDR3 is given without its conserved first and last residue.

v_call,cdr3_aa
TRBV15,ATSRVTGDTQY
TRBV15,AAQEGLNQPQH
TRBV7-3,ASSLGPRRVGGYT
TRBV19,ASSIRGQASNQPQH
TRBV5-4,ASSFDRGVSEAF
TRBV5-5,ASSLEFRGNSPLH
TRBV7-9,ASSPRDRGIDRRSSPLH
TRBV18,ASSQGLAGSYEQY
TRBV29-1,SVEDSGSGSYGYT
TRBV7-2,ASSAPGVGAGSPLH
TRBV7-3,ASSSSRTDGELF
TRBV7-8,ASSSPHGAGNTIY
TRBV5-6,ASSLRTYYEQY
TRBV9,ASSVDNRGKNEQF